Listed below are T cell receptor beta chains from one sample, sequenced in a study of blood T cell repertoires in COVID-19. Profiled with immunoSEQ multiplex PCR; TCRdb holds only in-frame clones, not every one. The sample yields 87,000 or so clones, more than 85% seen once. Sequencing used peripheral blood. These receptors came from a man aged 35 to 55 with acute or convalescent COVID-19. CDR3s include the opening cysteine and the closing phenylalanine or tryptophan. Each record gives: clone size, J gene, D gene, V gene, CDR3 DNA, CDR3 protein. D genes are given only for firm matches. Where a row states a size, it is once, few, many or the class of an expanded clone; other rows omit it.

NA	TRBJ1-4	NA	TRBV9	TGTGCCAGCAGCCTCCAGGGAGGTGAAAAACTGTTTTTT	CASSLQGGEKLFF
NA	TRBJ2-1	NA	TRBV10-2	TGCGCCAGCAGCCAATTATCGGGTCAAGGTGGGAATGAGCAGTTCTTC	CASSQLSGQGGNEQFF
NA	TRBJ1-1	NA	TRBV5-5	TGTGCCAGCAGCTTTCCCGGGAACACTGAAGCTTTCTTT	CASSFPGNTEAFF
once	TRBJ1-4	TRBD1	TRBV29-1	TGCAGCGTTGAACTGGGACAGCCAGCAAGCAATAATGAAAAACTGTTTTTT	CSVELGQPASNNEKLFF
NA	TRBJ1-2	TRBD1	TRBV11-3	TGTGCCAGCAGCTTATCAGGGGGTTATGGCTACACCTTC	CASSLSGGYGYTF
NA	TRBJ2-2	NA	TRBV11-3	TGTGCCAGCAGCTTAGGGGCAAATTCGAACACCGGGGAGCTGTTTTTT	CASSLGANSNTGELFF
NA	TRBJ1-2	NA	TRBV27	TGTGCCAGCAGTTTAGGCCAGGGAATCGGCTACACCTTC	CASSLGQGIGYTF
NA	TRBJ1-1	NA	TRBV15	TGTGCCACCAGCAGAGAGCCCAGCACTGAAGCTTTCTTT	CATSREPSTEAFF
NA	TRBJ2-5	NA	TRBV24-1	TGTGCCACCAGTGATGCAACAGGGATAGGGGAGACCCAGTACTTC	CATSDATGIGETQYF
NA	TRBJ2-7	NA	TRBV30	TGTGCCTGGAGTGTAACACATTACGAGCAGTACTTC	CAWSVTHYEQYF
NA	TRBJ1-6	TRBD1	TRBV7-2	TGTGCCAGCAGCCTCCAGGGGGTTGAAGGTTCACCCCTCCACTTT	CASSLQGVEGSPLHF
NA	TRBJ1-3	NA	TRBV29-1	TGCAGCGTGCGGGGCTCTGGAAACACCATATATTTT	CSVRGSGNTIYF
once	TRBJ2-7	TRBD2	TRBV6-6	TGTGCCAGCAGTCCCCTAAGGAGCGGGACTTTTCGTGGTTCCTACGAGCAGTACTTC	CASSPLRSGTFRGSYEQYF
NA	TRBJ2-3	NA	TRBV30	TGTGCCGGAAGAGTTAGACAAGGGGTAACAGATACGCAGTATTTT	CAGRVRQGVTDTQYF
NA	TRBJ1-5	NA	TRBV5-6	TGTGCCAGCAGCTTGGGAGGCTTCAATCAGCCCCAGCATTTT	CASSLGGFNQPQHF
NA	TRBJ2-7	NA	TRBV4-1	TGCGCCAGCAGCCAAGCGCAGGAACGCGAGCAGTACTTC	CASSQAQEREQYF
once	TRBJ2-7	TRBD1	TRBV5-4	TGTGCCAGCAGCTTGGCGAGTGGACAGGCTAGAATCACCTACGAGCAGTACTTC	CASSLASGQARITYEQYF
NA	TRBJ2-2	TRBD2	TRBV5-4	TGTGCCAGCAGCTCTGGGCTAGCGGGAGTCACCGGGGAGCTGTTTTTT	CASSSGLAGVTGELFF